This T cell receptor (beta chain) appears in the sequencing data of a study of post-analysis software for immune sequencing data. General study results and limits: Roughly five TRBV segments were significantly more frequent in patients than in controls. TRBV5-6, TRBV5-1 and TRBV20-1 were among these segments.

Comment on this clonotype: Its target is not known.

Libraries were made from TCR beta cDNA, and they carried unique molecular identifiers. Via MiXCR, TCRdb re-called the PCR reads, giving one row per CDR3 protein. The sample consists of hundreds of thousands of distinct CDR3 sequences, approximately 60% of them appearing once. CDR1 SNHLY and CDR2 FYNNEI come from the germline V gene. CDR3 length: 13 amino acids. V dropped 5 bases and J dropped 5 bases, with 12 bases sitting between them. The chain recombines TRBV2 with TRBJ1-2; tentatively, D is TRBD1 (5 bases). The source material was blood. This receptor was identified in a girl aged 2 to 10 with multiple sclerosis. Here the CDR3 reads CASSPGWGYGYTF. CDR3 nucleotide sequence: TGTGCCAGCAGTCCAGGGTGGGGTTATGGCTACACCTTC.